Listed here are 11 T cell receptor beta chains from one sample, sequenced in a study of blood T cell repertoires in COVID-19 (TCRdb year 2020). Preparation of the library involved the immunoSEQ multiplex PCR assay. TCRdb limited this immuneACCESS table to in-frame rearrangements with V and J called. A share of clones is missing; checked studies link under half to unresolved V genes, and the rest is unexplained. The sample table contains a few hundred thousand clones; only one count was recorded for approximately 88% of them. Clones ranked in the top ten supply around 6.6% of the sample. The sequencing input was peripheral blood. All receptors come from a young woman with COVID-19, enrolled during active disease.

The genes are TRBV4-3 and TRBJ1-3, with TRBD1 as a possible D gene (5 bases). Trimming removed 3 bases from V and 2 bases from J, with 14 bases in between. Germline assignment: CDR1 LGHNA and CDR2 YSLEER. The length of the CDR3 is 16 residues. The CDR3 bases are TGCGCCAGCAGCCACCGATTCAGGGAAACTGGAAACACCATATATTTT. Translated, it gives CASSHRFRETGNTIYF.

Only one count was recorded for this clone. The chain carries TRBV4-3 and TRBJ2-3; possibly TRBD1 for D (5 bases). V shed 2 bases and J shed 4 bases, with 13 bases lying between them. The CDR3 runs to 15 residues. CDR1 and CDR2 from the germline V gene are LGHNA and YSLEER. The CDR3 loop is CASSQRQSRADTQYF. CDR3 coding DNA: TGCGCCAGCAGCCAAAGGCAGAGCAGGGCAGATACGCAGTATTTT.

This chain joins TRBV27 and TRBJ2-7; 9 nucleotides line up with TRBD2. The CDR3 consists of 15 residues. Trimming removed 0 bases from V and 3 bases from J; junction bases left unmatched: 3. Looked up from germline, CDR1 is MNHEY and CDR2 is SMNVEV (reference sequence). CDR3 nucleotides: TGTGCCAGCAGTTTATCAGCGGGGGGAAACTACGAGCAGTACTTC. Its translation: CASSLSAGGNYEQYF.

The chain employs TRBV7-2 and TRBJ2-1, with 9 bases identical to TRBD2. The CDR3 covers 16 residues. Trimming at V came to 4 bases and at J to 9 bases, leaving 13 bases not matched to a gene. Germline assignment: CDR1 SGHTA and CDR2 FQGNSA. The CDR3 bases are TGTGCCAGCAGCTCCAGCAGCGGACTAGCGCCCCCTGAGCAGTTCTTC. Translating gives CASSSSSGLAPPEQFF.

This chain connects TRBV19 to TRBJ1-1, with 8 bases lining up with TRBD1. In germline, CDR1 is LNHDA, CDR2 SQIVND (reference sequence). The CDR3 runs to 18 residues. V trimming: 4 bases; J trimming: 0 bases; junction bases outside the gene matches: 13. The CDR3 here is CASSTLPFLDRVNTEAFF. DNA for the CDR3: TGTGCCAGTAGTACCCTCCCTTTCCTGGACAGGGTGAACACTGAAGCTTTCTTT.

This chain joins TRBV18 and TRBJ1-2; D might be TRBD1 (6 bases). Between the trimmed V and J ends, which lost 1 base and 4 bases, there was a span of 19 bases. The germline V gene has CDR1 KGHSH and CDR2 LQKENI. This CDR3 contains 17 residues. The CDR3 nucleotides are TGTGCCAGCTCACCACAGAATCAGGGACACGGGCCCTATGGCTACACCTTC. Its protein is CASSPQNQGHGPYGYTF.

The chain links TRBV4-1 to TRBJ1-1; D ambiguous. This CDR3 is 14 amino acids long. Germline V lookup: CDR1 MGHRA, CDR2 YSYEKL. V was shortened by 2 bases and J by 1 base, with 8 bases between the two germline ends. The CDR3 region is CASSQMLGNTEAFF. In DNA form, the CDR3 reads TGCGCCAGCAGCCAAATGCTAGGGAACACTGAAGCTTTCTTT.

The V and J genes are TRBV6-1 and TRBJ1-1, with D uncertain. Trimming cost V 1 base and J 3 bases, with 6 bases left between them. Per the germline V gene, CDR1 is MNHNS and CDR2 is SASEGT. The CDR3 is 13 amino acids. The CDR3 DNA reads TGTGCCAGCAGTGAAGTACAAGACACTGAAGCTTTCTTT. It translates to CASSEVQDTEAFF.

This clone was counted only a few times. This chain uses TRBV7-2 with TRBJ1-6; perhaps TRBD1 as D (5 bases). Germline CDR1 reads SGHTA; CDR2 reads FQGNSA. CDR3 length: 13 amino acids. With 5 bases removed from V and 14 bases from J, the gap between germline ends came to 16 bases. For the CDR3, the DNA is TGTGCCAGCAGCGAACCGCAGGGATTATCCCTCCACTTT. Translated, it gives CASSEPQGLSLHF.

The CDR3 sequence is CASSQVGRDYNSYNEQFF. As DNA, the CDR3 is TGCGCCAGCAGCCAAGTAGGGCGGGACTACAACTCCTACAATGAGCAGTTCTTC. The chain combines TRBV4-3 with TRBJ2-1; 7 bases are a match to TRBD2. CDR1 and CDR2 from the germline V gene are LGHNA and YSLEER. The CDR3 totals 18 residues. Trimming removed 1 base from V and 0 bases from J; junction bases left unmatched: 9.

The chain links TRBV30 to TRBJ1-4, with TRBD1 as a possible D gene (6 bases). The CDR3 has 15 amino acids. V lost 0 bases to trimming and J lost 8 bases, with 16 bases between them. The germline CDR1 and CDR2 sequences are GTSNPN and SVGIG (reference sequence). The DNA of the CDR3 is TGTGCCTGGAGTGTACGTGCAGGGGCCGGGGAAAAACTGTTTTTT. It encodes CAWSVRAGAGEKLFF.